The source of this T cell receptor (beta chain) is a study of cytomegalovirus exposure and HLA in healthy donors. Study-level findings and limits: In vitro assays verified that a few CMV-associated chains recognized CMV antigens specifically.

TCRdb keeps only in-frame clones here, not all; method: immunoSEQ multiplex PCR. The sample lists about 200,000 clones, approximately 80% seen once, with roughly 13% in the top ten. This clone appeared a few times. Its antigen is not known. The sample contains more than one DNA sequence encoding this CDR3. This CDR3 is built from 12 residues. V was cut by 1 base and J by 4 bases, with 5 bases left in between. Looked up from germline, CDR1 is SGHVS and CDR2 is FQNEAQ. The chain employs TRBV7-8 and TRBJ2-7; D remains ambiguous. Sequences were obtained from PBMCs. This TCR was recovered from a woman aged 25-40 years in good health and CMV-seropositive. CDR3: CASSLVVYEQYF. The CDR3 nucleotides are TGTGCCAGCAGCTTAGTAGTGTACGAGCAGTACTTC.